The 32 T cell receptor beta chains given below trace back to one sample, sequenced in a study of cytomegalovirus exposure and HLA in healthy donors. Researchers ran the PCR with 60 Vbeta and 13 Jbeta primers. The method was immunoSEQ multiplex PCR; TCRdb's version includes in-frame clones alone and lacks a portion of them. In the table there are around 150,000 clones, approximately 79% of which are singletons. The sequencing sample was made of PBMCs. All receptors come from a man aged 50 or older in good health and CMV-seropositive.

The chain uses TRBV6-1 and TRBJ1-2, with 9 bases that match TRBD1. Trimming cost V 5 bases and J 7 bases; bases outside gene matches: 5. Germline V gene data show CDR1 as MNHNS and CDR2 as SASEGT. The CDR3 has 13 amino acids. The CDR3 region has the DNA TGTGCCAGCAGTCCGCGACAGGGGGGTGGCTACACCTTC. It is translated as CASSPRQGGGYTF.

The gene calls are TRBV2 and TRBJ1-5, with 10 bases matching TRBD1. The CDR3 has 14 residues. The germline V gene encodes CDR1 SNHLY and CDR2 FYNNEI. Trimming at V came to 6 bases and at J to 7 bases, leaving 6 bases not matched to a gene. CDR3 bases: TGTGCCAGCAGCCGACAGGGGGCCGGCCAGCCCCAGCATTTT. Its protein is CASSRQGAGQPQHF.

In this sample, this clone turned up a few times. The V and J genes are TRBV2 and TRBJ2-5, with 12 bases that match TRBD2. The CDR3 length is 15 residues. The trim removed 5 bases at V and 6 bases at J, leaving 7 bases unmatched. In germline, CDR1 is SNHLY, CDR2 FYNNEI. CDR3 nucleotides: TGTGCCAGCAGTACACTAGCGGGGGGTCGGAAGACCCAGTACTTC. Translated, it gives CASSTLAGGRKTQYF.

The CDR3 DNA sequence: TGCGCCAGCAGCGTGACTAGCGAGGGAACGCAGTATTTT. Protein sequence: CASSVTSEGTQYF. The chain is built from TRBV5-1 and TRBJ2-3; TRBD2 aligns across 8 bases. CDR1 is SGHRS, CDR2 YFSETQ, per germline. The CDR3 covers 13 residues. The junction had 7 bases not matched to a gene; V was cut back by 4 bases and J by 9 bases.

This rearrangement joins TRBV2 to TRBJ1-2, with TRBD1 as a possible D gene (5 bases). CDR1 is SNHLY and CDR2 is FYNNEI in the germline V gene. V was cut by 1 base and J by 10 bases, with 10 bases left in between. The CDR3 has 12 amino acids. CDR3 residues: CASSEETGHYTF. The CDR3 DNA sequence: TGTGCCAGCAGTGAAGAAACAGGTCACTACACCTTC.

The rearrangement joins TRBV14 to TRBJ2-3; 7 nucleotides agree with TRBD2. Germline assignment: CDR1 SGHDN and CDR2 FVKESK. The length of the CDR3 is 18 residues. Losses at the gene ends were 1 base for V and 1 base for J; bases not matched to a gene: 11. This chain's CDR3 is CASSQGLLGGSRTDTQYF. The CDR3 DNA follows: TGTGCCAGCAGCCAAGGTTTGCTGGGAGGGAGCCGCACAGATACGCAGTATTTT. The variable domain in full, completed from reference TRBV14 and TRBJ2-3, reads EAGVTQFPSHSVIEKGQTVTLRCDPISGHDNLYWYRRVMGKEIKFLLHFVKESKQDESGMPNNRFLAERTGGTYSTLKVQPAELEDSGVYFCASSQGLLGGSRTDTQYFGPGTRLTVL.

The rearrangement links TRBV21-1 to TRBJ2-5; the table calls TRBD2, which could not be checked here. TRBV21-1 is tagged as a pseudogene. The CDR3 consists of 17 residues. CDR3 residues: CASSKKPWWLAEETQYF. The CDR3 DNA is TGTGCCAGCAGCAAAAAGCCATGGTGGCTAGCGGAAGAGACCCAGTACTTC.

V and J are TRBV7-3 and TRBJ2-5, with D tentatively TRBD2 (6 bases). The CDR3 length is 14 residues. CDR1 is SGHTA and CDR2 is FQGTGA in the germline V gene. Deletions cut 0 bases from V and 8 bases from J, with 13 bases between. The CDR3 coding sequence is TGTGCCAGCAGCTTAACGGGCGGGATGAGCACCCAGTACTTC. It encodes CASSLTGGMSTQYF.

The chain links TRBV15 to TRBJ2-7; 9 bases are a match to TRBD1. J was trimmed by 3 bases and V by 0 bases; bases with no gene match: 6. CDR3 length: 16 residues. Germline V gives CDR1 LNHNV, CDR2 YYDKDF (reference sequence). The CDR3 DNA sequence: TGTGCCACCAGCAGAGATGTGGGGACAGGGATCTACGAGCAGTACTTC. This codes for CATSRDVGTGIYEQYF.

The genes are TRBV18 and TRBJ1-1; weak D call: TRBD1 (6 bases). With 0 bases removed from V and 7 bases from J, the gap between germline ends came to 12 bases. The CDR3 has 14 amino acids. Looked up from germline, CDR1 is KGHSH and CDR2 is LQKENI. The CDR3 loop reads CASSPPSRGNEAFF. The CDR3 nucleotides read TGTGCCAGCTCACCACCGTCCAGGGGAAATGAAGCTTTCTTT.

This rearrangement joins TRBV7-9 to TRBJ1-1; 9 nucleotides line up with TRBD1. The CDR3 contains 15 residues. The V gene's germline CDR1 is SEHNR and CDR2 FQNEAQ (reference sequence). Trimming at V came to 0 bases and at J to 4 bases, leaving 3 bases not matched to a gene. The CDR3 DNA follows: TGTGCCAGCAGCTTAGCACAGGGGGCGAGCACTGAAGCTTTCTTT. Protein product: CASSLAQGASTEAFF. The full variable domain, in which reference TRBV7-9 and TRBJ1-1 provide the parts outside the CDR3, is DTGVSQNPRHKITKRGQNVTFRCDPISEHNRLYWYRQTLGQGPEFLTYFQNEAQLEKSRLLSDRFSAERPKGSFSTLEIQRTEQGDSAMYLCASSLAQGASTEAFFGQGTRLTVV.

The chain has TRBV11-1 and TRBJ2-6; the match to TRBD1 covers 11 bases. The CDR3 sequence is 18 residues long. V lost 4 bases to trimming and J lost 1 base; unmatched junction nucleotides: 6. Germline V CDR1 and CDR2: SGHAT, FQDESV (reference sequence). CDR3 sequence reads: CASSSRDRGLSGANVLTF. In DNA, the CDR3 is TGTGCCAGCAGCTCAAGGGACAGGGGGTTATCTGGGGCCAACGTCCTGACTTTC. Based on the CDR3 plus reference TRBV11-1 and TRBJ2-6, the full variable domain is EAEVAQSPRYKITEKSQAVAFWCDPISGHATLYWYRQILGQGPELLVQFQDESVVDDSQLPKDRFSAERLKGVDSTLKIQPAELGDSAMYLCASSSRDRGLSGANVLTFGAGSRLTVL.

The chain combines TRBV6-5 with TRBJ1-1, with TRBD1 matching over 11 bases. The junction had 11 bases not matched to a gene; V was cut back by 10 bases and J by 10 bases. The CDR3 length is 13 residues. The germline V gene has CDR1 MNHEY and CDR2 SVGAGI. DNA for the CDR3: TGTGCCACGAGCGGGACAGGGGGAAGGGGAGCTTTCTTT. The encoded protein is CATSGTGGRGAFF.

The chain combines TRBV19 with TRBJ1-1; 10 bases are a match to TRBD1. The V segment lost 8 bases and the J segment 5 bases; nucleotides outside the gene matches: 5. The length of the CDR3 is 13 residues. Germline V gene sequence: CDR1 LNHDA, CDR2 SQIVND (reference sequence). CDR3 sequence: CASSRQGATEAFF. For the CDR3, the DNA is TGTGCCAGTTCTAGACAGGGGGCAACTGAAGCTTTCTTT.

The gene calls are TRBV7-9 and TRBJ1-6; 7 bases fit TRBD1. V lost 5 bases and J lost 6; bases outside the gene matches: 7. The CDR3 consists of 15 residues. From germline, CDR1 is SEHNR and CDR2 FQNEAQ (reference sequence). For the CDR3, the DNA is TGTGCCAGCAGCCCCACCGGGACAGCTAATTCACCCCTCCACTTT. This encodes CASSPTGTANSPLHF.

CDR3 loop: CTSSQALHAGTSSTDTQYF. The DNA for the CDR3 is TGCACCAGCAGCCAAGCGCTTCACGCCGGGACTAGTTCGACAGATACGCAGTATTTT. The V and J genes are TRBV1 and TRBJ2-3; TRBD2, the table's D call, lacks a check against the DNA. TRBV1 is a known pseudogene. CDR3 length equals 19 residues.

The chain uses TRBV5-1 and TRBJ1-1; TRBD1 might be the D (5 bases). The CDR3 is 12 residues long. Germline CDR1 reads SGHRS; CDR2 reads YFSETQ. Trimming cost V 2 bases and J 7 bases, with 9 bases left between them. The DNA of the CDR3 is TGCGCCAGCAGCTTTGAAGGGGTTGAAGCTTTCTTT. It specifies CASSFEGVEAFF.

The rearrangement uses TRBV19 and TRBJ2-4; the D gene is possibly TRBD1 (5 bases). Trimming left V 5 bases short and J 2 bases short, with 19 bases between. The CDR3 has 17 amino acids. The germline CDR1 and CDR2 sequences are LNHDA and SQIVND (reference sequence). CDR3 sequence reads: CASSLGQGDGPKNIQYF. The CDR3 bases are TGTGCCAGTAGTCTTGGGCAGGGTGACGGGCCCAAAAACATTCAGTACTTC.

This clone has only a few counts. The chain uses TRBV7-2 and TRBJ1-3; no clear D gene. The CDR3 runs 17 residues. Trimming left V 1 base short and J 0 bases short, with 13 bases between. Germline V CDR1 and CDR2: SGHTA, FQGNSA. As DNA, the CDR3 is TGTGCCAGCAGCTTAGGGGCAGCAGGCGCCTCTGGAAACACCATATATTTT. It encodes CASSLGAAGASGNTIYF.

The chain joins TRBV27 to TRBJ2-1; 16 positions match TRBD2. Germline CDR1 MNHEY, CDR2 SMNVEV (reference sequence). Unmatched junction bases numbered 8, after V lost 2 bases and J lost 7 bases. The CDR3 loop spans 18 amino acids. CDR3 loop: CASSLGTSGRGIGNEQFF. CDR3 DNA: TGTGCCAGCAGTTTAGGGACTAGCGGGAGGGGAATTGGTAATGAGCAGTTCTTC.

CDR3 protein: CASSLPDSPRGNTEAFF. In nucleotides, the CDR3 is TGTGCCAGCAGCCTACCGGACTCTCCCAGGGGGAACACTGAAGCTTTCTTT. This rearrangement joins TRBV5-4 to TRBJ1-1, with a tentative D call TRBD1 (6 bases). The CDR3 runs to 17 residues. The V end was cut by 4 bases, the J end by 1 base, with 20 bases between. Germline lookup yields CDR1 SGHNT and CDR2 YYREEE (reference sequence).

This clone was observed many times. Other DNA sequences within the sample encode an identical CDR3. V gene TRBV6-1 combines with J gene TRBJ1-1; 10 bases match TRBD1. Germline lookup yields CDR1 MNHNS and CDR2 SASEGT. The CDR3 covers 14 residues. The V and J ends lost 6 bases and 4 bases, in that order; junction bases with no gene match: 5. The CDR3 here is CASRTTGGGTEAFF. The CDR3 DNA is TGTGCCAGCAGAACGACAGGGGGCGGCACTGAAGCTTTCTTT.

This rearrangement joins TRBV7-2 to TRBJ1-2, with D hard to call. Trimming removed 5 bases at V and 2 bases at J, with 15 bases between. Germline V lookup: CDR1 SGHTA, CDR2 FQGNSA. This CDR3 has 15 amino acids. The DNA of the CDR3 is TGTGCCAGCAGCCCCCCGCCCCCGGTCAACTATGGCTACACCTTC. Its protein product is CASSPPPPVNYGYTF.

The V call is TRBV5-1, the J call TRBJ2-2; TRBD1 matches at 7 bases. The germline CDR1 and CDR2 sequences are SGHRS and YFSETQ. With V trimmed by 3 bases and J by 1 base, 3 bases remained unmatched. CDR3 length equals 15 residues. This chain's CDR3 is CASSSGQLNTGELFF. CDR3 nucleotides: TGCGCCAGCAGCTCGGGACAGCTGAACACCGGGGAGCTGTTTTTT.

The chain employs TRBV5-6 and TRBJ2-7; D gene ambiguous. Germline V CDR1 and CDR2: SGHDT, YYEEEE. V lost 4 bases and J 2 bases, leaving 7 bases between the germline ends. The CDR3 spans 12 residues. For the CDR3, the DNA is TGTGCCAGCAGCGCGGCCACCTACGAGCAGTACTTC. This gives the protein CASSAATYEQYF.

CDR3 protein: CASNGWTASAKNIQYF. The CDR3 DNA reads as TGTGCCAGCAACGGATGGACAGCCTCAGCCAAAAACATTCAGTACTTC. This chain joins TRBV5-6 and TRBJ2-4, with a possible D match to TRBD1 (6 bases). Germline CDR1 reads SGHDT; CDR2 reads YYEEEE. With 6 bases removed from V and 0 bases from J, the gap between germline ends came to 16 bases. The CDR3 totals 16 residues.

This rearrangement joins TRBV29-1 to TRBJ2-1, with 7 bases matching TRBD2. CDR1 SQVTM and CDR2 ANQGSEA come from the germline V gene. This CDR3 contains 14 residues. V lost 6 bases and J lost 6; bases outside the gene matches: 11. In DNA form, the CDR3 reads TGCAGCGTACACGGCGGGAGAACAATCAATGAGCAGTTCTTC. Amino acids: CSVHGGRTINEQFF.

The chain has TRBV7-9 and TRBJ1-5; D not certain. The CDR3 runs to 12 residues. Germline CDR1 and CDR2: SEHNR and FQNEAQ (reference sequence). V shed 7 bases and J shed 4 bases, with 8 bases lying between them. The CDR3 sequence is CASTLENQPQHF. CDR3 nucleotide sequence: TGTGCCAGCACCTTGGAGAATCAGCCCCAGCATTTT.

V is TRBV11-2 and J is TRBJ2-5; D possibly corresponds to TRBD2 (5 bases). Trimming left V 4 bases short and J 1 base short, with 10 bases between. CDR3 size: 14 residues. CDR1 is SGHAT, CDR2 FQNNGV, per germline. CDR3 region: CASSYGDFQETQYF. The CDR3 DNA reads TGTGCCAGCAGCTACGGGGATTTCCAAGAGACCCAGTACTTC. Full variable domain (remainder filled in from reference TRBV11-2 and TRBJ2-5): EAGVAQSPRYKIIEKRQSVAFWCNPISGHATLYWYQQILGQGPKLLIQFQNNGVVDDSQLPKDRFSAERLKGVDSTLKIQPAKLEDSAVYLCASSYGDFQETQYFGPGTRLLVL.

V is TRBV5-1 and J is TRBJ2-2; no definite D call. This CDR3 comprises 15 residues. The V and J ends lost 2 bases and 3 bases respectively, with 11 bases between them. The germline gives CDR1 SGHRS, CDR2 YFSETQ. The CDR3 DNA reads TGCGCCAGCAGCTTTCCCGGTATCGACACCGGGGAGCTGTTTTTT. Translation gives CASSFPGIDTGELFF.

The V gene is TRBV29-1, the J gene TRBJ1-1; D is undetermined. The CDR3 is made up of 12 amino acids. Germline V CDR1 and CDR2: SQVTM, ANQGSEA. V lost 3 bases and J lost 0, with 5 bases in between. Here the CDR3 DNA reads TGCAGCGTTGACAGAATGAACACTGAAGCTTTCTTT. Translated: CSVDRMNTEAFF.

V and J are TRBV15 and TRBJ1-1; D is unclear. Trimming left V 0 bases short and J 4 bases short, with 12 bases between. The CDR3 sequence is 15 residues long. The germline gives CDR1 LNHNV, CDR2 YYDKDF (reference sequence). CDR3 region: CATSRDRPGTTEAFF. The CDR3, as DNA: TGTGCCACCAGCAGAGATCGACCGGGAACCACTGAAGCTTTCTTT.